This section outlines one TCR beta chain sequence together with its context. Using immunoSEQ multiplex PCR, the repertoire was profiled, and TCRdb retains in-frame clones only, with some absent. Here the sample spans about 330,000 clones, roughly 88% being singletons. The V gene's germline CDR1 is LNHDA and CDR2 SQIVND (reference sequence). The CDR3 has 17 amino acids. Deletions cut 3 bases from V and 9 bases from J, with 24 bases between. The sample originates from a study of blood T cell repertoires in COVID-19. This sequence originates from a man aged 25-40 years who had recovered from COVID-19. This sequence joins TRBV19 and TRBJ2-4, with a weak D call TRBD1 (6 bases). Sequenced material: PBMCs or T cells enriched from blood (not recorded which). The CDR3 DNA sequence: TGTGCCAGTAGTATCGTCCCCATGGGACAACGAAGGAGCATTCAGTACTTC. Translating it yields CASSIVPMGQRRSIQYF.